Listed below are T cell receptor beta chains from one sample, sequenced in a study of cytomegalovirus exposure and HLA in healthy donors. Generated by immunoSEQ multiplex PCR, the TCRdb table keeps only in-frame clones and is missing some. Among about 120,000 clones listed, 60% to 75% were seen once. Specimen: PBMCs. The receptors shown here come from a woman in her thirties or forties in good health and CMV-seropositive. The CDR3 runs from the conserved cysteine through the conserved F or W.

>TRBV2|TRBJ2-7
CASSPKGQATYEQYF
>TRBV12-5|TRBJ1-6
CASGLEADSPLHF
>TRBV18|TRBJ2-3
CASSPLGLAGITDTQYF
>TRBV28|TRBJ2-5
CASSSPGTGSYETQYF
>TRBV5-4|TRBJ2-1
CASSFLGKSTNEQFF
>TRBV12-5|TRBJ2-5
CASGSPGQETQYF
>TRBV5-1|TRBJ2-7
CASSSTGQLYEQYF
>TRBV5-1|TRBJ2-7
CASSPGTSSYEQYF
>TRBV7-2|TRBJ1-1
CASSFLKGAGTEAFF
>TRBV6-1|TRBJ1-5
CASSGTGSNQPQHF
>TRBV7-6|TRBJ2-1
CASSLDPADNEQFF
>TRBV27|TRBJ2-7
CASRTSGIYEQYF
>TRBV25-1|TRBJ1-1
CASSDLRGFGTEAFF
>TRBV30|TRBJ1-2
CAWSGTGPYGYTF
>TRBV5-1|TRBJ2-5
CASSVAGQGETQYF
>TRBV14|TRBJ2-7
CASSPWGQAREQYF
>TRBV2|TRBJ1-2
CASSEALTGTGPGGYTF
>TRBV4-2|TRBJ2-1
CASSRDREGGNEQFF
>TRBV4-2|TRBJ2-2
CASSQGQGGDTGELFF
>TRBV4-3|TRBJ2-7
CASSQDTSGRSSYEQYF
>TRBV27|TRBJ2-7
CASSSRFQYEQYF
>TRBV28|TRBJ1-3
CASSSTTGYGEASGNTIYF
>TRBV6-4|TRBJ2-1
CASSEAGGSNEQFF
>TRBV29-1|TRBJ2-1
CSVKASTGYNEQFF
>TRBV7-7|TRBJ2-5
CASSLGGGGQETQYF
>TRBV5-4|TRBJ2-5
CASSLPQGRQETQYF
>TRBV14|TRBJ2-7
CASSQDYGQGEQYF
>TRBV6-1|TRBJ2-5
CASSGGLETQYF
>TRBV13|TRBJ2-1
CASSPVQGEQFF
>TRBV27|TRBJ2-7
CASSLTSGTLNEQYF
>TRBV15|TRBJ2-5
CATSRGFSATGAQYF
>TRBV6-1|TRBJ2-7
CASSGRTGSSYEQYF
>TRBV27|TRBJ1-1
CASSHLGRGLATEAFF
>TRBV10-3|TRBJ2-7
CAISGSGVAYEQYF
>TRBV6-6|TRBJ1-1
CASSTAGFGTDEAFF
>TRBV5-8|TRBJ2-5
CASSYGSATVETQYF
>TRBV2|TRBJ1-4
CASSERDGLNEKLFF
>TRBV5-8|TRBJ1-4
CASSLGQSATNEKLFF